This T cell receptor (beta chain) was identified during a study of CXCR3-negative and CXCR3-positive naive CD8 T cells. Carrying UMI labels, the TRB cDNA libraries were prepared through 5' RACE. TCRdb re-called the 5' RACE reads; every CDR3 protein appears as one record, without DNA. The listing contains 45,000 to 75,000 distinct CDR3 sequences. Subsets of CD8+ T cells were each sorted in triplicate at approximately 270,000 cells apiece. Germline V gives CDR1 KGHSH, CDR2 LQKENI. This CDR3 has 15 amino acids. The chain is built from TRBV18 and TRBJ2-5; TCRdb's D call of TRBD1 is untestable without DNA. What was sequenced was naive CXCR3- CD8+ T cells from blood. Subset in this sample: CD45RO-CCR7+CD27+CD95- naive CD8+ T cells lacking CXCR3 (TNR3-). This sequence originates from a human donor in good health. Some clones in this sample may be carry-over from other donors' samples. CDR3 sequence reads: CASSPPEGPRETQYF.